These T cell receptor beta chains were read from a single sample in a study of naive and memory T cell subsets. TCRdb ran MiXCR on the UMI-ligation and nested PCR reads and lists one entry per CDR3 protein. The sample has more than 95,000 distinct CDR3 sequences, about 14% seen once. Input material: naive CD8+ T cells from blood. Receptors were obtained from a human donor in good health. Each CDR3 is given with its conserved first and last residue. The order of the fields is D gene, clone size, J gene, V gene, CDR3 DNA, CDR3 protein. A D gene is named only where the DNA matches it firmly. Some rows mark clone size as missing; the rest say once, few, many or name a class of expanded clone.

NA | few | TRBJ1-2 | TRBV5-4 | TGTGCCAGCAGCTTGGGACAGGCCCTCTATGGCTACACCTTC | CASSLGQALYGYTF
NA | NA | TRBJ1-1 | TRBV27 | TGTGCCAGCAGTCCGGGGACCGACACTGAAGCTTTCTTT | CASSPGTDTEAFF
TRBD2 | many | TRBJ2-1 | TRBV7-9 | TGTGCCAGCAGCTTGCTGTCTAGCGGGAGCAATGAGCAGTTCTTC | CASSLLSSGSNEQFF
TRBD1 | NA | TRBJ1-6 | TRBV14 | TGTGCCAGCAGCCATCCGGGACAGGATTCACCCCTCCACTTT | CASSHPGQDSPLHF
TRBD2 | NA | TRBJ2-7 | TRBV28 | TGTGCCAGCAGGCCTAAGGGAGGGATTAAGACCTACGAGCAGTACTTC | CASRPKGGIKTYEQYF
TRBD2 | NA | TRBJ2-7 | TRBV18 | TGTGCCAGCTCACCACGGGAGGGTAACGAGCAGTACTTC | CASSPREGNEQYF
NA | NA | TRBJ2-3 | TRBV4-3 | TGCGCCAGCAGCGAATCGTACACAGATACGCAGTATTTT | CASSESYTDTQYF
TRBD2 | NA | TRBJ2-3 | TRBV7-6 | TGTGCCAGCAGCTTAGGAGTCCCACTAGCGGGAGCCACAGATACGCAGTATTTT | CASSLGVPLAGATDTQYF
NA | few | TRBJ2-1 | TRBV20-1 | TGCAGTGCTATGGGGGACACCGGCTCCTACAATGAGCAGTTCTTC | CSAMGDTGSYNEQFF
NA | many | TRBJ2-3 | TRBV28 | TGTGCCAGCAGTTTAAGGGATACGCAGTATTTT | CASSLRDTQYF
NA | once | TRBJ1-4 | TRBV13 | TGTGCCAGCAGCTTAGCCGGGTCGACAGGCCTAGATGAAAAACTGTTTTTT | CASSLAGSTGLDEKLFF
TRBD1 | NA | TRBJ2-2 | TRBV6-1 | TGTGCCAGCAGTCCCCCCGGGGGACAGGGGATGCACGGGGAGCTGTTTTTT | CASSPPGGQGMHGELFF
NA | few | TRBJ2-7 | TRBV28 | TGTGCCAGCAGTTTTGCGGGCGACGAGCAGTACTTC | CASSFAGDEQYF